This T cell receptor beta chain emerged from a study of response to subunit inactivated influenza vaccine. General study points: The authors put forward the suggestion that each seasonal influenza vaccination may bring in only a limited number of new T cells.

TCRdb reprocessed the RT-PCR reads with MiXCR, giving one entry per CDR3 protein. Altogether more than 700,000 distinct CDR3 sequences are present, around 20% being singletons, with the ten largest covering about 10%. This CDR3 has 15 amino acids. V shed 3 bases and J shed 0 bases, with 14 bases lying between them. The germline CDR1 and CDR2 sequences are DFQATT and SNEGSKA (reference sequence). On this clonotype: Its matching antigen is unknown.

Specimen: PBMCs from blood, collected roughly 5 days after vaccination. The V and J genes are TRBV20-1 and TRBJ1-1; D is unresolved. The sequence derives from a man aged 45-65 years who received an inactivated influenza vaccine. CDR3: CSASFPDLMNTEAFF. The CDR3 nucleotides are TGCAGTGCTAGTTTCCCAGATCTTATGAACACTGAAGCTTTCTTT.